This T cell receptor beta chain was observed in a study of T cells in Graves' hyperthyroidism and ophthalmopathy. Study-wide background: Blood was drawn when the patient was first diagnosed and still untreated.

This clonotype showed up many times. Its specificity is not known. Germline V CDR1 and CDR2: SEHNR, FQNEAQ (reference sequence). J lost 7 bases, V lost 5 bases, and 10 bases had no gene match. CDR3 length equals 14 residues. Lactation, pregnancy, other autoimmune disease or uncontrolled infection led to exclusion of patients. PBMCs came from 9 to 10 ml fresh peripheral blood. Amplification targeted TCR beta CDR3 regions from RNA transcripts. The primer set for the first-round RT-PCR of the TCR CDR3 was HTBI. Each CDR3 protein gets one entry after TCRdb re-called the multiplex PCR reads with MiXCR. The sample contains around 620,000 distinct CDR3 sequences, 15% to 20% of which appear only once. Study-level findings and limits: Most expanded thyroid clonotypes above 0.001 recurred in blood.

The receptor was isolated from a woman aged 25-40 years with Graves' hyperthyroidism. The sequenced material came from blood. The chain couples TRBV7-9 to TRBJ2-7; 8 positions match TRBD2. The CDR3 bases are TGTGCCAGCAGCCAATGGGGACGGGAGGGAGAGCAGTACTTC. Amino acid sequence: CASSQWGREGEQYF. Full variable domain (rest looked up from reference TRBV7-9 and TRBJ2-7): DTGVSQNPRHKITKRGQNVTFRCDPISEHNRLYWYRQTLGQGPEFLTYFQNEAQLEKSRLLSDRFSAERPKGSFSTLEIQRTEQGDSAMYLCASSQWGREGEQYFGPGTRLTVT.